The clone carrying this T cell receptor beta chain showed up just a few times. Alongside a J-beta primer mix, a sample-barcoded 5' primer served in a second PCR lasting about 7 to 11 cycles. TCRdb passed the 5' RACE reads through MiXCR, listing each CDR3 protein once. The sample contains about 510,000 distinct CDR3 sequences, roughly a quarter of which appear only once. This CDR3 contains 15 residues. Germline V gene data show CDR1 as SGHTA and CDR2 as FQGTGA. V was shortened by 1 base and J by 7 bases, with 14 bases between the two germline ends. This sample was taken from a study of blood T cells in healthy people across ages. These same data were also listed under a study on T cells of mothers and their children. From that report: Material was donated by three healthy Caucasian mothers and their six children.

This TCR was recovered from a boy between 2 and 10 years old in good health. V is TRBV7-3 and J is TRBJ2-1; D is possibly TRBD2 (6 bases). The sequenced sample was blood. The CDR3 spells CASSLRGLTTNEQFF. For the CDR3, the DNA is TGTGCCAGCAGCTTAAGAGGACTAACGACAAATGAGCAGTTCTTC. The complete variable domain, with remaining parts taken from reference TRBV7-3 and TRBJ2-1, reads GAGVSQTPSNKVTEKGKYVELRCDPISGHTALYWYRQSLGQGPEFLIYFQGTGAADDSGLPNDRFFAVRPEGSVSTLKIQRTERGDSAVYLCASSLRGLTTNEQFFGPGTRLTVL.